This T cell receptor beta chain was recorded in a study of blood T cell repertoires in COVID-19. Turning to the study itself: Samples of COVID-19 (acute and convalescent) were obtained from the United States, Italy and Spain. T cells, B-cell-depleted T cells, or PBMCs supplied cDNA or gDNA.

In the authors' workflow: For nucleated cells, counts were estimated from reference gene primer amplification. TCRdb keeps only in-frame clones here, not all; method: immunoSEQ multiplex PCR. V and J calls and clone size are copied from that table; D and trimming were computed from the DNA. The sample lists 65,000 to 70,000 clones, approximately 86% seen once, with approximately 16% in the top ten. The ends lost 4 bases at V and 1 base at J; junction bases unmatched: 6. Germline values: CDR1 SGHRS, CDR2 YFSETQ. CDR3 length: 15 residues. The rearrangement uses TRBV5-1 and TRBJ2-3; the match to TRBD1 covers 7 bases. The origin of this receptor is an elderly man with active COVID-19. Sequenced material: peripheral blood. The CDR3 DNA reads as TGCGCCAGCAGCCGCACCGGGACAGGCACAGATACGCAGTATTTT. It yields the protein CASSRTGTGTDTQYF.